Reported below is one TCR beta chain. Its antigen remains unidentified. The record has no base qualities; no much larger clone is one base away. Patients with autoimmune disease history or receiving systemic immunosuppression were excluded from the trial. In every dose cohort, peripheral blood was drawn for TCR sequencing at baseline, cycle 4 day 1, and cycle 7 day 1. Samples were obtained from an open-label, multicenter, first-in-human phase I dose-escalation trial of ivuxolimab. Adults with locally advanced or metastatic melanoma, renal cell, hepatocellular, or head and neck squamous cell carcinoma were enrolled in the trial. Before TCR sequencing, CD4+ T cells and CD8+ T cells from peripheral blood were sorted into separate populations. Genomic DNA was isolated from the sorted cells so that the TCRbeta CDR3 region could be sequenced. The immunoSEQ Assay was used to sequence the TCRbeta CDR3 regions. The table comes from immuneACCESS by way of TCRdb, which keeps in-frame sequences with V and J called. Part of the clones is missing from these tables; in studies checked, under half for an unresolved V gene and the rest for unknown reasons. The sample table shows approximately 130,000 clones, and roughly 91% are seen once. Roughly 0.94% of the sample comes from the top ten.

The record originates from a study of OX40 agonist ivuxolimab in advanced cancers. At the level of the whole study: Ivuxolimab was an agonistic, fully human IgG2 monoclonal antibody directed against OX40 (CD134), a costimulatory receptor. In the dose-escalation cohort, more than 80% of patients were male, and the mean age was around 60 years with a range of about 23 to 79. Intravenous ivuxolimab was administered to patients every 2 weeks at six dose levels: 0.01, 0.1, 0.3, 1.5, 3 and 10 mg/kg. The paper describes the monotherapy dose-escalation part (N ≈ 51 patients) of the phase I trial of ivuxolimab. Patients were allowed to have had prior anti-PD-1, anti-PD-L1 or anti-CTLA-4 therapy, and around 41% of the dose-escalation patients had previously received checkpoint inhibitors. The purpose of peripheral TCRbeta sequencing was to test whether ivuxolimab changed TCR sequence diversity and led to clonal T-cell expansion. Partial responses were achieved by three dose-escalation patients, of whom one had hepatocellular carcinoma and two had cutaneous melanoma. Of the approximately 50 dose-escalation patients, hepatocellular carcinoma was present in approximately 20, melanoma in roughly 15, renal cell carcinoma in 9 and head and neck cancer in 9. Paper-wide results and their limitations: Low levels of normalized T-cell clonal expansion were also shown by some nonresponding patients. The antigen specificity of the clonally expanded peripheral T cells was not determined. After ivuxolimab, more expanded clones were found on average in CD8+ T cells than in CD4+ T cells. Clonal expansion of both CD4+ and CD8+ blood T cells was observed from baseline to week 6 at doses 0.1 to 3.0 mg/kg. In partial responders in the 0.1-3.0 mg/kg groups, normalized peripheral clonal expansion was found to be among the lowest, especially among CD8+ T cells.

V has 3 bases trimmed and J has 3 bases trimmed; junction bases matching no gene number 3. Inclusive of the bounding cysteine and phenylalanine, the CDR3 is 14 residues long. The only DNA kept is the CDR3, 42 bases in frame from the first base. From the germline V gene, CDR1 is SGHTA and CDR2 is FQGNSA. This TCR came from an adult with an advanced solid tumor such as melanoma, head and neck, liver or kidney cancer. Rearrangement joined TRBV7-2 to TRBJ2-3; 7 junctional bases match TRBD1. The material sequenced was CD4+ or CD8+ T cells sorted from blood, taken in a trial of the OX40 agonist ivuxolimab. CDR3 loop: CASSLGTVTDTQYF. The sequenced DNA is TGTGCCAGCAGCTTGGGGACAGTGACAGATACGCAGTATTTT.